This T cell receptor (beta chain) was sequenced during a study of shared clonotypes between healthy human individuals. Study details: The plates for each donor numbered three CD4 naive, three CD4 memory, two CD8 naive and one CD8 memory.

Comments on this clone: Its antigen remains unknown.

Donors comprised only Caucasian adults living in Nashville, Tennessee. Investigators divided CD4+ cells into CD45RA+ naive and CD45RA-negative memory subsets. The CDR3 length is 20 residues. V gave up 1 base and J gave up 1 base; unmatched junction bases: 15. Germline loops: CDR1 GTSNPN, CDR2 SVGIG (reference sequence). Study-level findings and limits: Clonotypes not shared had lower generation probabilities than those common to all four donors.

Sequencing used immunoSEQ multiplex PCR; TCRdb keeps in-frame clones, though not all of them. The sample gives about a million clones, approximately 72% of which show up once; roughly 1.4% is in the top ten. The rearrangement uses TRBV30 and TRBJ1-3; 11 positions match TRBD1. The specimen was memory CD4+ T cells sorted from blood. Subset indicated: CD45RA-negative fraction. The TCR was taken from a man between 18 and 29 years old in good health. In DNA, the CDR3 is TGTGCCTGGAGTGATAAAGGACAGGGGGCGAATTTACTATCTGGAAACACCATATATTTT. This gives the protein CAWSDKGQGANLLSGNTIYF.